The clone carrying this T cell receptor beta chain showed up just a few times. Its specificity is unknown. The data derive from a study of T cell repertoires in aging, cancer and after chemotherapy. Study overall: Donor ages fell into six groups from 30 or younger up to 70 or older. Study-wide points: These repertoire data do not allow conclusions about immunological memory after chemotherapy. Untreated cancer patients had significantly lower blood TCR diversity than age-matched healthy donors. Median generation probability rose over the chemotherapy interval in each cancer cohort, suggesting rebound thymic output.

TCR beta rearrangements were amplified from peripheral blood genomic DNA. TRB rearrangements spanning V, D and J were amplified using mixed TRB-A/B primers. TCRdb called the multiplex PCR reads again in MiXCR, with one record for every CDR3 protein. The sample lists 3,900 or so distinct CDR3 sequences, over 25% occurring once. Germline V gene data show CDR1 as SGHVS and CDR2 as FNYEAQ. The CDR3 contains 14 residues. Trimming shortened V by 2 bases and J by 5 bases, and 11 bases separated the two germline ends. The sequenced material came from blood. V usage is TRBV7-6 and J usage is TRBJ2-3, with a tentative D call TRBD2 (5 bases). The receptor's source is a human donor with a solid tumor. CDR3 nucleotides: TGTGCCAGCAGCTTAAGAATCCGGGGAGATACGCAGTATTTT. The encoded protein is CASSLRIRGDTQYF.